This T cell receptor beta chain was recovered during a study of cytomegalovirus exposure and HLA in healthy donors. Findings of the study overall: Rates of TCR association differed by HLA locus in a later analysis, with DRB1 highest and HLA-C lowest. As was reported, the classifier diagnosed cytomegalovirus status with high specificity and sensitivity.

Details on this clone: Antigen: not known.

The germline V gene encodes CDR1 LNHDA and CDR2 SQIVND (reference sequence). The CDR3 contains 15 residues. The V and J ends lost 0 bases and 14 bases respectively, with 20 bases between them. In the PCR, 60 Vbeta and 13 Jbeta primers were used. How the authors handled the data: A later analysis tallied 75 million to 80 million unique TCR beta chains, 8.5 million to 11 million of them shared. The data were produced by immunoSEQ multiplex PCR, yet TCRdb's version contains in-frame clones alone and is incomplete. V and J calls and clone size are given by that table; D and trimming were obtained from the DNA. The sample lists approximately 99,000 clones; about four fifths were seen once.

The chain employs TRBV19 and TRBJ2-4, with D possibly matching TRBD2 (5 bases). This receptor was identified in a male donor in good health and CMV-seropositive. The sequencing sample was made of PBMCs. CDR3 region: CASSIDKTPGSEEYF. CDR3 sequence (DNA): TGTGCCAGTAGTATAGATAAAACCCCGGGTAGCGAGGAGTACTTC. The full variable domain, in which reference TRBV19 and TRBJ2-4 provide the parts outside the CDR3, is DGGITQSPKYLFRKEGQNVTLSCEQNLNHDAMYWYRQDPGQGLRLIYYSQIVNDFQKGDIAEGYSVSREKKESFPLTVTSAQKNPTAFYLCASSIDKTPGSEEYFGAGTRLSVL.